This T cell receptor (beta chain) comes out of a study of low-dose radiotherapy and immunotherapy resistance in tumors. Study-wide background: Patients received cyclophosphamide 200 mg/m2 intravenously every two weeks, the day before radiation-immunotherapy.

Between the trimmed V and J ends, which lost 2 bases and 2 bases, there was a span of 5 bases. Germline V CDR1 and CDR2: SGHTS, YDEGEE. This CDR3 contains 12 residues. Described time point: before trial treatment. Priming of first-strand cDNA relied on TRAV- and TRBV-specific primers (covering alpha and beta chains). TCR amplification ran approximately 22 PCR cycles using constant-region and V-primer adapter primers. TCRdb processed the reads anew with MiXCR; each CDR3 protein has one entry. The data show about 64,000 distinct CDR3 sequences, around a quarter seen once. Sequenced material: PBMCs, taken before treatment. The receptor was derived from a male donor with rectosigmoid adenocarcinoma. The rearrangement links TRBV5-8 to TRBJ2-7; D not certain. The CDR3 coding sequence is TGTGCCAGCAGCTTCCACGCCTACGAGCAGTACTTC. Translation: CASSFHAYEQYF.